The entry below describes one TCR beta chain. Its antigen is not known. CDR3 size: 16 residues. Trimming at V came to 7 bases and at J to 1 base, leaving 11 bases not matched to a gene. Germline CDR1 and CDR2: MNHNY and SVGAGI (reference sequence). Naive CD8 cells, CD45RO-negative and positively selected for CCR7, excluded terminally differentiated effector memory CD45RA+ cells. The record originates from a study of shared clonotypes between healthy human individuals. General study results and limits: Clonotypes which were not shared had lower generation probabilities than clonotypes that all four donors shared. Rarefaction showed sorted-subset sequencing was incomplete despite large depth.

The protocol was immunoSEQ multiplex PCR, while the TCRdb copy is restricted to in-frame clones and leaves out a portion. The sample lists roughly 1,800,000 clones, 85% to 95% seen once, with more than 0.95% in the top ten. The receptor was derived from a man aged 18-30 years in good health. The V gene is TRBV6-6, the J gene TRBJ1-1; 8 nucleotides agree with TRBD1. Specimen: naive CD8+ T cells sorted from blood. The CDR3 DNA sequence: TGTGCCAGCAACACAATACCGACAGGGGCGAACACTGAAGCTTTCTTT. Translating gives CASNTIPTGANTEAFF.